In its sample, the clone carrying this T cell receptor beta chain was seen many times. This sample was taken from a study of molecular identifiers for immune sequencing clone quantification. The length of the CDR3 is 13 residues. Trimming left V 3 bases short and J 3 bases short, with 8 bases between. The germline V gene encodes CDR1 MNHEY and CDR2 SMNVEV (reference sequence). Based on a CD8+CD4-CCR7+CD45RA+ profile, naive CD8 T cells were sorted. With listed TCR primers and previously described methods, bulk TCR libraries were prepared. A single record per CDR3 protein comes from TCRdb applying MiXCR to the PCR reads. In the table there are over 550,000 distinct CDR3 sequences, 25% of which are singletons.

This TCR was recovered from a human donor in good health. Some libraries in this study had Jurkat cell RNA spiked in. This chain joins TRBV27 and TRBJ1-1; unclear D gene. The source material was naive CD8+ T cells from blood, with Jurkat cell RNA spiked in. Subset meaning: FACS-sorted CD8+CD4-CCR7+CD45RA+ naive T cells. Here the CDR3 reads CASSFYEHTEAFF. CDR3 nucleotide sequence: TGTGCCAGCAGTTTCTATGAACACACTGAAGCTTTCTTT.